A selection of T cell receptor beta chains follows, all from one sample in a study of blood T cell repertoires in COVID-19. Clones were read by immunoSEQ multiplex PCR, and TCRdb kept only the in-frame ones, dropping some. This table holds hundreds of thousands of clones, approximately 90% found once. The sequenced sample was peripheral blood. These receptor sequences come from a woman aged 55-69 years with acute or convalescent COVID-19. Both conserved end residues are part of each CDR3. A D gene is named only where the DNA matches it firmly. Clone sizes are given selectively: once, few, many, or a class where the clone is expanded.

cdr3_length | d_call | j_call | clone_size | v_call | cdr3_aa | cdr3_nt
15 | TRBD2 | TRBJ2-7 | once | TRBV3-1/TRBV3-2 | CASSRSGGGSYEQYF | TGTGCCAGCAGCCGCTCCGGCGGGGGCTCCTACGAGCAGTACTTC
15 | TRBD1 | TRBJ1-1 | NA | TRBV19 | CASTATGFMNTEAFF | TGTGCCAGTACCGCGACAGGGTTCATGAACACTGAAGCTTTCTTT
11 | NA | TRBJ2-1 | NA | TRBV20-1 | CSAGGAREQFF | TGCAGTGCTGGGGGGGCGAGAGAGCAGTTCTTC
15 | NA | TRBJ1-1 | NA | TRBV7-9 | CASSLVAGYSTEAFF | TGTGCCAGCAGCTTAGTGGCAGGCTATAGTACTGAAGCTTTCTTT
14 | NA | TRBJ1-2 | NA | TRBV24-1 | CATSGLPGSYGYTF | TGTGCCACCAGTGGGTTGCCGGGGAGCTATGGCTACACCTTC
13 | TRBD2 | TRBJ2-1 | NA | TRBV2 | CASSYGTINEQFF | TGTGCCAGCAGCTACGGGACTATCAATGAGCAGTTCTTC
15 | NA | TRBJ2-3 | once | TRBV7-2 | CATDLDGQITDTQYF | TGTGCCACCGACCTCGATGGACAGATCACAGATACGCAGTATTTT
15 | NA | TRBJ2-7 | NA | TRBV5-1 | CASSAGITAHYEQYF | TGCGCCAGCAGTGCAGGGATAACAGCCCACTACGAGCAGTACTTC
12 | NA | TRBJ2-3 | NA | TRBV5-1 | CASTSGVDTQYF | TGCGCCAGTACCTCGGGGGTAGATACGCAGTATTTT
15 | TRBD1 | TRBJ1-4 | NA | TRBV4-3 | CASSQPGQTNEKLFF | TGCGCCAGCAGCCAACCGGGACAGACGAATGAAAAACTGTTTTTT
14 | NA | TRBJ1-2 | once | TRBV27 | CASSTDGGDYGYTF | TGTGCCAGCAGTACGGACGGAGGCGACTATGGCTACACCTTC
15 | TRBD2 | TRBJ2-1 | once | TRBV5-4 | CASSPGSGGAREQFF | TGTGCCAGCAGCCCAGGGTCGGGGGGGGCCAGGGAGCAGTTCTTC
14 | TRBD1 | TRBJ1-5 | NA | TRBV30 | CAWSADRGNQPQHF | TGTGCCTGGAGCGCCGACAGGGGAAATCAGCCCCAGCATTTT
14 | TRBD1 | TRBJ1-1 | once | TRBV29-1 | CSVVDFGTGGEAFF | TGCAGCGTGGTGGACTTCGGAACAGGGGGTGAAGCTTTCTTT
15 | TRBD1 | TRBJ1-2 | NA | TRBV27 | CASTWDRAGNYGYTF | TGTGCCAGCACCTGGGACAGGGCAGGGAACTATGGCTACACCTTC
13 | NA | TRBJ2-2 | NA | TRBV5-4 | CASSFKNTGELFF | TGTGCCAGCAGCTTTAAGAACACCGGGGAGCTGTTTTTT
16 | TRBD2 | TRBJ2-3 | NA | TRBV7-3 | CASSLGLAGSTDTQYF | TGTGCCAGCAGCTTGGGACTAGCGGGAAGCACAGATACGCAGTATTTT
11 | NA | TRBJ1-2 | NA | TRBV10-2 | CASSNRAGYTF | TGCGCCAGCAGTAACAGGGCCGGCTACACCTTC
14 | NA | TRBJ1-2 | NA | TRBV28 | CASSYLRENYGYTF | TGTGCCAGCAGTTATCTCAGGGAAAACTATGGCTACACCTTC
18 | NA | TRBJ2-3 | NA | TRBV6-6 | CASSRGSILAASTDTQYF | TGTGCCAGCAGTCGGGGATCTATACTAGCCGCTAGCACAGATACGCAGTATTTT
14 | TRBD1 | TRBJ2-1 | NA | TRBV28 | CACCGTGVNNEQFF | TGTGCCTGCTGTGGGACAGGAGTAAACAATGAGCAGTTCTTC
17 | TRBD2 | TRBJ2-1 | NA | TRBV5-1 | CASSPSGTAIERGEQFF | TGCGCCAGCAGCCCGTCCGGGACGGCGATTGAGCGGGGTGAGCAGTTCTTC
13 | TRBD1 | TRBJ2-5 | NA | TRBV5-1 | CASSLGQGKTQYF | TGCGCCAGCAGCTTGGGACAGGGGAAGACCCAGTACTTC
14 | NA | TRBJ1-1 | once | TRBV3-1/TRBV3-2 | CASSQVGANTEAFF | TGTGCCAGCAGCCAAGTCGGAGCGAACACTGAAGCTTTCTTT
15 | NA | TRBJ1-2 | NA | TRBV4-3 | CASSQVAVRNYGYTF | TGCGCCAGCAGCCAAGTAGCAGTCCGAAACTATGGCTACACCTTC
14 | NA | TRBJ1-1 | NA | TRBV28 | CASSLSSMNTEAFF | TGTGCCAGCAGTTTATCGAGCATGAACACTGAAGCTTTCTTT
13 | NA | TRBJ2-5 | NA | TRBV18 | CASSPLRQETQYF | TGTGCCAGCTCACCTCTCCGCCAAGAGACCCAGTACTTC
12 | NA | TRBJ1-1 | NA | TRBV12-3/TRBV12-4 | CASHTRQSPAFF | TGTGCCAGCCATACCCGACAGTCCCCGGCTTTCTTT
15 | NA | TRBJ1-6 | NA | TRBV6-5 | CASSSTETYNSPLHF | TGTGCCAGCAGTTCGACAGAGACCTATAATTCACCCCTCCACTTT
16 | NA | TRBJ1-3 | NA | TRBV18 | CASSPRSLSSGNTIYF | TGTGCCAGCTCACCACGAAGCTTGAGCTCTGGAAACACCATATATTTT
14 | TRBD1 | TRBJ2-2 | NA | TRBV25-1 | CASSLTGGTGELFF | TGTGCCAGCAGTCTGACAGGGGGCACCGGGGAGCTGTTTTTT
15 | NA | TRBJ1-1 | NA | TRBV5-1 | CASSLGGTVNTEAFF | TGCGCCAGCAGCTTAGGGGGTACGGTGAACACTGAAGCTTTCTTT
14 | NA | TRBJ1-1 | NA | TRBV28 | CASSFRTGNTEAFF | TGTGCCAGCAGTTTTCGAACAGGGAACACTGAAGCTTTCTTT
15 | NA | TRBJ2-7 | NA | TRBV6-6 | CASSHGGTVPGEQYF | TGTGCCAGCAGCCACGGCGGGACGGTACCAGGAGAGCAGTACTTC
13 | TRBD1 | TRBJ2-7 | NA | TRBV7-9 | CASDRTGGYEQYF | TGTGCCAGCGATAGGACAGGGGGCTACGAGCAGTACTTC
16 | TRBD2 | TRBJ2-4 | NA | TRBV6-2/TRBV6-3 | CASSYGRGAGKNIQYF | TGTGCCAGCAGTTACGGGCGGGGGGCAGGGAAAAACATTCAGTACTTC
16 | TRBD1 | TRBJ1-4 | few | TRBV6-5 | CASSYSGQGQNEKLFF | TGTGCCAGCAGTTACTCGGGACAGGGCCAGAATGAAAAACTGTTTTTT
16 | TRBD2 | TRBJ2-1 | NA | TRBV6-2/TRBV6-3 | CASSYSLREKYNEQFF | TGTGCCAGCAGTTATAGTTTGCGGGAGAAGTACAATGAGCAGTTCTTC
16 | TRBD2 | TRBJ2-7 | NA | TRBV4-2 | CASSQEIGGSSYEQYF | TGTGCCAGCAGCCAAGAGATTGGCGGGAGCTCATACGAGCAGTACTTC
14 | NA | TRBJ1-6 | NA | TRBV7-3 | CASSPGSLGSPLHF | TGTGCCAGCAGCCCCGGGAGTTTAGGTTCACCCCTCCACTTT
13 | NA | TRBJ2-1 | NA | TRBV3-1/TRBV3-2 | CASSQDSPNEQFF | TGTGCCAGCAGCCAAGATAGTCCGAATGAGCAGTTCTTC
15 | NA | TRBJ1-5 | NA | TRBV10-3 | CAISEGAGVDQPQHF | TGTGCCATCAGTGAGGGGGCAGGGGTGGATCAGCCCCAGCATTTT